These 14 T cell receptor beta chains originate from one sample sequenced in a study of blood T cell repertoires in COVID-19. Sequencing was performed with immunoSEQ multiplex PCR; in TCRdb, only in-frame clones are kept and a portion is missing. The table lists about 120,000 clones, 85% of them singletons, with around 4.2% in the top ten. Sequenced sample: peripheral blood. Source of these receptors: a man in his 60s with acute or convalescent COVID-19.

The chain links TRBV6-2 or TRBV6-3 to TRBJ2-2, with 10 nucleotides matching TRBD2. The CDR3 totals 15 residues. The J segment lost 2 bases and the V segment lost 6 bases, leaving 3 bases of the junction unmatched. Looked up from germline, CDR1 is MNHEY and CDR2 is SVGEGT. For the CDR3, the DNA is TGTGCCAGCAGCCGGACTAGCGGAAACACCGGGGAGCTGTTTTTT. This gives the protein CASSRTSGNTGELFF.

Here the CDR3 DNA reads TGCAGCGTTAGGGGACTAGCGGGAGTTGACACCGGGGAGCTGTTTTTT. This sequence encodes CSVRGLAGVDTGELFF. The V and J genes are TRBV29-1 and TRBJ2-2, with 14 bases fitting TRBD2. The germline V gene encodes CDR1 SQVTM and CDR2 ANQGSEA. This CDR3 is 16 amino acids long. V trimming: 5 bases; J trimming: 3 bases; junction bases outside the gene matches: 5.

The chain recombines TRBV3-1 (or the pseudogene TRBV3-2) with TRBJ2-6; 11 bases fit TRBD2. Trimming cost V 6 bases and J 2 bases; bases outside gene matches: 6. Germline-derived CDR1 and CDR2 are LGHDT and YNNKEL (reference sequence). CDR3 length: 17 amino acids. The CDR3 DNA sequence: TGTGCCAGCAGATATCTAGCGGGAGGAGCTGGGGCCAACGTCCTGACTTTC. Its protein is CASRYLAGGAGANVLTF.

The chain employs TRBV19 and TRBJ2-5; D possibly corresponds to TRBD2 (6 bases). V lost 6 bases to trimming and J lost 1 base, with 15 bases between them. The CDR3 runs 15 residues. Germline CDR1 and CDR2: LNHDA and SQIVND (reference sequence). CDR3 DNA sequence: TGTGCCAGTAGACGGACGGGGGTTAGCCAAGAGACCCAGTACTTC. Protein: CASRRTGVSQETQYF.

The rearrangement links TRBV15 to TRBJ1-5; 8 bases are a match to TRBD1. The CDR3 spans 14 residues. V dropped 0 bases and J dropped 6; count of bases not matched to a gene: 1. Germline V lookup: CDR1 LNHNV, CDR2 YYDKDF (reference sequence). In DNA form, the CDR3 reads TGTGCCACCAGCAGAGACAGGGGGCTTCAGCCCCAGCATTTT. Translating gives CATSRDRGLQPQHF.

The chain links TRBV6-5 to TRBJ1-1; a possible D gene is TRBD1 (5 bases). The CDR3 extends over 14 amino acids. CDR1 is MNHEY and CDR2 is SVGAGI in the germline V gene. Trimming took off 6 bases at V and 5 bases at J, with 16 bases between the two ends. The CDR3: CASSQGRGATEAFF. CDR3 nucleotide sequence: TGTGCCAGCAGCCAGGGCCGAGGCGCAACTGAAGCTTTCTTT.

The chain carries TRBV10-1 and TRBJ2-1, with D perhaps matching TRBD1 (6 bases). Germline V lookup: CDR1 WNHNN, CDR2 SYGVQD (reference sequence). This CDR3 comprises 13 residues. With 2 bases removed from V and 9 bases from J, the gap between germline ends came to 11 bases. The CDR3 sequence: CASSEMTGGEQFF. In DNA form, the CDR3 reads TGCGCCAGCAGTGAGATGACAGGAGGTGAGCAGTTCTTC.

The chain uses TRBV5-5 and TRBJ2-7; D is unresolved. Per the germline V gene, CDR1 is SGHKS and CDR2 is YYEKEE (reference sequence). Trimming shortened V by 5 bases and J by 3 bases, and 15 bases separated the two germline ends. This CDR3 contains 14 residues. This CDR3 is CASSSDVNSYEQYF. CDR3 nucleotides: TGTGCCAGCAGTTCCGACGTTAACAGCTACGAGCAGTACTTC.

The V and J genes are TRBV5-4 and TRBJ1-1; D uncertain. Germline lookup yields CDR1 SGHNT and CDR2 YYREEE (reference sequence). The length of the CDR3 is 16 residues. The V and J ends lost 2 bases and 0 bases respectively, with 14 bases between them. CDR3: CASSLRRELMNTEAFF. In DNA form, the CDR3 reads TGTGCCAGCAGCTTACGGAGGGAACTCATGAACACTGAAGCTTTCTTT.

CDR3 in amino acids: CASYAGNTIYF. Written as DNA, the CDR3 is TGTGCCAGCTACGCGGGAAACACCATATATTTT. The chain links TRBV21-1 to TRBJ1-3. TRBV21-1 is reported as a pseudogene. There are 11 residues in the CDR3.

This chain links TRBV10-2 with TRBJ2-5; 10 bases are a match to TRBD2. The germline V gene encodes CDR1 WSHSY and CDR2 SAAADI. The CDR3 runs 17 residues. J lost 5 bases, V lost 4 bases, and 13 bases had no gene match. The CDR3 coding sequence is TGCGCCAGCAGTGGTCGGACTAGCGGAGGGGGAGGGGAGACCCAGTACTTC. Protein: CASSGRTSGGGGETQYF.

V is TRBV6-6 and J is TRBJ2-7; TRBD2 agrees at 7 bases. The length of the CDR3 is 14 residues. J lost 3 bases, V lost 5 bases, and 7 bases had no gene match. Germline V lookup: CDR1 MNHNY, CDR2 SVGAGI (reference sequence). CDR3 in amino acids: CASSPGTTRYEQYF. DNA for the CDR3: TGTGCCAGCAGTCCCGGGACTACACGCTACGAGCAGTACTTC.

The rearrangement uses TRBV7-2 and TRBJ1-2, with D unresolved. The V end was cut by 2 bases, the J end by 2 bases, with 3 bases between. This CDR3 is 12 amino acids long. Per germline, CDR1 SGHTA and CDR2 FQGNSA. The CDR3 bases are TGTGCCAGCAGCTTATCGAACTATGGCTACACCTTC. It translates to CASSLSNYGYTF.

This rearrangement joins TRBV19 to TRBJ1-4; D is ambiguous. Germline V lookup: CDR1 LNHDA, CDR2 SQIVND (reference sequence). The length of the CDR3 is 16 residues. V dropped 5 bases and J dropped 3 bases, with 16 bases sitting between them. The CDR3 DNA is TGTGCCAGTAGTGGTCGCTGGGTGGAGGCTAATGAAAAACTGTTTTTT. As protein: CASSGRWVEANEKLFF.